This T cell receptor (beta chain) comes out of a study of shared clonotypes between healthy human individuals. As to this clone: Its specificity is not known.

This CDR3 has 13 residues. Germline V gene lookup returns CDR1 SGHAT and CDR2 FQNNGV. V was pared by 5 bases and J by 1 base, with 9 bases between. General study points: Rarefaction revealed incomplete sorted-subset sequencing despite large depth.

The method was immunoSEQ multiplex PCR; TCRdb's version includes in-frame clones alone and lacks a portion of them. This table has approximately 88,000 clones, 68% appearing once. The genes are TRBV11-2 and TRBJ2-7; perhaps TRBD2 as D (5 bases). Sequencing was done on a sample of memory CD8+ T cells sorted from blood. Subset here: CD45RO+ cells pooled with CCR7-negative TemRA cells. This sequence was found in a man aged 25-40 years in good health. In DNA form, the CDR3 reads TGTGCCAGCAGCAAAAGAGGGTCCTACGAGCAGTACTTC. Translated: CASSKRGSYEQYF.